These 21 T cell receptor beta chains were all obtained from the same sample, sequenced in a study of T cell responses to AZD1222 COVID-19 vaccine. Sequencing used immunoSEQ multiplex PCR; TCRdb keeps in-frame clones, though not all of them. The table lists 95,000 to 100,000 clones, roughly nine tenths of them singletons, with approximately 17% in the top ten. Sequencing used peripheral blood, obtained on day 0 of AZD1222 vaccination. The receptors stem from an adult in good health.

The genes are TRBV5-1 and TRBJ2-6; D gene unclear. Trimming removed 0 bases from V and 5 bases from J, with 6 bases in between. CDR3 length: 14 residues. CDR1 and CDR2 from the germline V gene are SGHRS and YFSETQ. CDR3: CASSLVPRANVLTF. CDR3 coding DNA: TGCGCCAGCAGCTTGGTACCGAGGGCCAACGTCCTGACTTTC.

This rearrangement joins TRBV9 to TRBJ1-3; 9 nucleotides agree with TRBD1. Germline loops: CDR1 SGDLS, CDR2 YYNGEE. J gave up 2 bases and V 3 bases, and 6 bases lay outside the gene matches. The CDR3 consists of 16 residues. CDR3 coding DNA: TGTGCCAGCAGCGCGGGAGGGACAGGGACTGGAAACACCATATATTTT. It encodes CASSAGGTGTGNTIYF.

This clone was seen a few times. CDR3 nucleotide sequence: TGTGCCAGCAGCATCGGACAGACAGCCCAAGAGACCCAGTACTTC. Translation: CASSIGQTAQETQYF. J is TRBJ2-5 and V is TRBV3-1 (or the pseudogene TRBV3-2), with TRBD1 as a possible D gene (6 bases). The CDR3 is made up of 15 amino acids. Germline CDR1 reads LGHDT; CDR2 reads YNNKEL (reference sequence). V shed 5 bases and J shed 1 base, with 14 bases lying between them.

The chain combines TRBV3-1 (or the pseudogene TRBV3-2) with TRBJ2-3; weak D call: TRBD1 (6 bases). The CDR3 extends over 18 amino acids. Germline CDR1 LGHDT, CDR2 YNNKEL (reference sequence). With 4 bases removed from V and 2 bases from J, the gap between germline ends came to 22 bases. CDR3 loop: CASSPAGEIDKATDTQYF. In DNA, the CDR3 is TGTGCCAGCAGCCCGGCAGGGGAAATCGACAAGGCCACAGATACGCAGTATTTT.

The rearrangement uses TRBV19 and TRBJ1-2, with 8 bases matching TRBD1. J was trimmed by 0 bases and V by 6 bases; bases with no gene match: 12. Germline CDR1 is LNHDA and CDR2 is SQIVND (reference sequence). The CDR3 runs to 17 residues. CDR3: CASSPGQGNRPNYGYTF. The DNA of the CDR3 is TGTGCCAGTAGCCCCGGACAGGGCAATCGACCTAACTATGGCTACACCTTC.

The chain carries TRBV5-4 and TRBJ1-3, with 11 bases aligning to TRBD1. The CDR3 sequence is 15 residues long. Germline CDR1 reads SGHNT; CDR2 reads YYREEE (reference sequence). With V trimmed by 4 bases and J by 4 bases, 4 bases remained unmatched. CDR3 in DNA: TGTGCCAGCAGCGCAGGGACAGGGGGAGGAAACACCATATATTTT. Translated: CASSAGTGGGNTIYF. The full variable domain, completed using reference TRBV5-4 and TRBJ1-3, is ETGVTQSPTHLIKTRGQQVTLRCSSQSGHNTVSWYQQALGQGPQFIFQYYREEENGRGNFPPRFSGLQFPNYSSELNVNALELDDSALYLCASSAGTGGGNTIYFGEGSWLTVV.

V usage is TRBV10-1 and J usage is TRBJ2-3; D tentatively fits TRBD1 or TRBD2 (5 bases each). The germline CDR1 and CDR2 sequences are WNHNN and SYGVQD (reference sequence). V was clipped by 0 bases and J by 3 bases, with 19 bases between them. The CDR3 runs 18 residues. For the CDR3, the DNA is TGCGCCAGCAGTGAGTCGAAAGGTTGGGGGAGTGGTACAGATACGCAGTATTTT. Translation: CASSESKGWGSGTDTQYF.

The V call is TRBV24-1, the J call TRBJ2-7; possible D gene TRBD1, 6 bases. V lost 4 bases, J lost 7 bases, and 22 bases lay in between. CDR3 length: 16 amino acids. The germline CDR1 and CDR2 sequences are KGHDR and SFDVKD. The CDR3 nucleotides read TGTGCCACCAGTGACCCCGACGGGACAACCACCGGGGAGCAGTACTTC. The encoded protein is CATSDPDGTTTGEQYF.

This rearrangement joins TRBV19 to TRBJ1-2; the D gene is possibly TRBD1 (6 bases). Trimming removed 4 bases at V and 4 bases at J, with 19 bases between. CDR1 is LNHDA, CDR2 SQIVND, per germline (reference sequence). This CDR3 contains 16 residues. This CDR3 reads CASSTPLASGAYGYTF. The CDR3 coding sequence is TGTGCCAGTAGTACCCCCTTGGCGTCAGGGGCCTATGGCTACACCTTC.

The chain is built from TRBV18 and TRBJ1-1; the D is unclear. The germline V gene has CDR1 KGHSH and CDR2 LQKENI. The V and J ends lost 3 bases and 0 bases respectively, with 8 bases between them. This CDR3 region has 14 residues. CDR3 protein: CASSPLSLNTEAFF. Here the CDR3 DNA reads TGTGCCAGCTCACCGCTCAGCCTGAACACTGAAGCTTTCTTT.

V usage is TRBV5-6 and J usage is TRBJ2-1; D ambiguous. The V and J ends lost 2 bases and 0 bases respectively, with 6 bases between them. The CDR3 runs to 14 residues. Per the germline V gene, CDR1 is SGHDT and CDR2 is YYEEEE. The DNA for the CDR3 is TGTGCCAGCAGCTTACGCAGCTCCTACAATGAGCAGTTCTTC. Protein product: CASSLRSSYNEQFF.

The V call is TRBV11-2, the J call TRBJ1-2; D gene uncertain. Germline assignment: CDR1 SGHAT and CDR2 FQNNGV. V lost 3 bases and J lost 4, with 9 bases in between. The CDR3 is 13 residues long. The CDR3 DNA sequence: TGTGCCAGCAGCTTGGACGGGCTCTATGGCTACACCTTC. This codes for CASSLDGLYGYTF.

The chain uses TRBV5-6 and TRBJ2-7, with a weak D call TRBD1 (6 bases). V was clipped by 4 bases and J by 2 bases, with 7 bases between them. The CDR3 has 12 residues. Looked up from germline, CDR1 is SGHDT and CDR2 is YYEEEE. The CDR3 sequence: CASSRQAYEQYF. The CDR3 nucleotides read TGTGCCAGCAGCCGACAGGCCTACGAGCAGTACTTC. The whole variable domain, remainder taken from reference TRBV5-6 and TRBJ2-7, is DAGVTQSPTHLIKTRGQQVTLRCSPKSGHDTVSWYQQALGQGPQFIFQYYEEEERQRGNFPDRFSGHQFPNYSSELNVNALLLGDSALYLCASSRQAYEQYFGPGTRLTVT.

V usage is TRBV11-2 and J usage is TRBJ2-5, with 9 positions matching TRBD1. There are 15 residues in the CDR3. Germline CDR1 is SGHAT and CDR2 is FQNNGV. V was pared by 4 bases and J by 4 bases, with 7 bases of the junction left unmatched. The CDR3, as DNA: TGTGCCAGCAGCTACCAACTGGGACAGGGAGAGACCCAGTACTTC. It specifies CASSYQLGQGETQYF.

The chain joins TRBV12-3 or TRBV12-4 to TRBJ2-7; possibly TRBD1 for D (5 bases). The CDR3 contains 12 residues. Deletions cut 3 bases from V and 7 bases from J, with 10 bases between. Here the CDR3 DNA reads TGTGCCAGCAGTTTGGGGCGGTGGGAGCAGTACTTC. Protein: CASSLGRWEQYF.

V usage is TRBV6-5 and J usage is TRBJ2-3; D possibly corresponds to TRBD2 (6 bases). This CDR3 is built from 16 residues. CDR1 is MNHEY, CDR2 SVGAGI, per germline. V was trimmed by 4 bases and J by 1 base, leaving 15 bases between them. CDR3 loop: CASSSQREQRTDTQYF. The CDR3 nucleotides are TGTGCCAGCAGTTCCCAACGGGAGCAACGCACAGATACGCAGTATTTT.

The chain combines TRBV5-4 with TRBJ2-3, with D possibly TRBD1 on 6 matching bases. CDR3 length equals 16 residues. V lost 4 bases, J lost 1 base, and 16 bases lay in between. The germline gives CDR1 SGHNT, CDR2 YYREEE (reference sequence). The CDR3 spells CASSMPRGRGTDTQYF. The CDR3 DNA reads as TGTGCCAGCAGCATGCCCAGGGGCCGCGGCACAGATACGCAGTATTTT.

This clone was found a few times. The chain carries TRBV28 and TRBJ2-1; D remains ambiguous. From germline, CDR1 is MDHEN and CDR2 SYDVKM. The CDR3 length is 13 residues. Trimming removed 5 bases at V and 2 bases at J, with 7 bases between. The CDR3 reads CASSTRPYNEQFF. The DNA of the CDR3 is TGTGCCAGCAGTACGCGTCCCTACAATGAGCAGTTCTTC.

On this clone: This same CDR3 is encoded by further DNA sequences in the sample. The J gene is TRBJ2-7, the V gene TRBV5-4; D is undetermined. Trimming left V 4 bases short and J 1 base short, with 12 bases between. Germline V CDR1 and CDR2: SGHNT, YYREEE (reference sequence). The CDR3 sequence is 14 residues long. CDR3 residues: CASSPASTSYEQYF. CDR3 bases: TGTGCCAGCAGCCCTGCCAGTACATCCTACGAGCAGTACTTC. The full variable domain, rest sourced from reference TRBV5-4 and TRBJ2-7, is ETGVTQSPTHLIKTRGQQVTLRCSSQSGHNTVSWYQQALGQGPQFIFQYYREEENGRGNFPPRFSGLQFPNYSSELNVNALELDDSALYLCASSPASTSYEQYFGPGTRLTVT.

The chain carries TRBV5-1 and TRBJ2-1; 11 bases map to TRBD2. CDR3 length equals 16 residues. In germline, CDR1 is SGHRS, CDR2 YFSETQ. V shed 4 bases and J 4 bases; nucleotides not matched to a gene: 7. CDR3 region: CASSQSGTSGYNEQFF. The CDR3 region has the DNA TGCGCCAGCAGCCAATCCGGGACTAGCGGATACAATGAGCAGTTCTTC. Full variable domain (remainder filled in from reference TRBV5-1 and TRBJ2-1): KAGVTQTPRYLIKTRGQQVTLSCSPISGHRSVSWYQQTPGQGLQFLFEYFSETQRNKGNFPGRFSGRQFSNSRSEMNVSTLELGDSALYLCASSQSGTSGYNEQFFGPGTRLTVL.

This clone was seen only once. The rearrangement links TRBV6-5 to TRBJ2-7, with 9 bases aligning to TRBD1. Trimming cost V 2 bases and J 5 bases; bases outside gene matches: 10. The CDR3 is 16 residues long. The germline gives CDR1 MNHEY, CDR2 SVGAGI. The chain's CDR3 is CASSYVRGQGGHEQYF. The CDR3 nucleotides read TGTGCCAGCAGTTACGTGAGGGGACAGGGCGGACACGAGCAGTACTTC.